This T cell receptor (beta chain) is drawn from a study of blood T cell repertoires in COVID-19. Sequencing used immunoSEQ multiplex PCR; TCRdb keeps in-frame clones, though not all of them. The profile shows under 100,000 clones, about four fifths of them singletons. The receptor was derived from a middle-aged woman with active or convalescent COVID-19. The sequencing input was peripheral blood.

CDR3 in DNA: TGTGCCAGCACGGCCGGGACAGGGCTTGGCTACACCTTC. This gives the protein CASTAGTGLGYTF. The chain recombines TRBV28 with TRBJ1-2, with 9 bases lining up with TRBD1. This CDR3 spans 13 amino acids. The J segment lost 7 bases and the V segment lost 7 bases, leaving 7 bases of the junction unmatched. In germline, CDR1 is MDHEN, CDR2 SYDVKM.